This T cell receptor beta chain was recorded in a study of a mutant IDH1 vaccine in newly diagnosed glioma (dated by TCRdb to the early 2020s). With regard to the full study: Vaccination began 4-6 weeks after radiotherapy alone, or alongside temozolomide cycles in the chemotherapy-containing groups. Longitudinal TCRB deep sequencing was performed for 20 to 30 treated patients wherever samples were available for exploratory analyses. The week-35 safety follow-up was designated visit V12, and the week-47 end of study was designated visit V13. Peripheral blood samples were drawn at six visits, namely V03 (baseline), V05, V07, V10, V12 and V13. Of the 32 patients who were treated, about 62% were male and 37.5% were female, and the mean age was around 40 years. Prior to enrollment, patients had been given standard therapy consisting of radiotherapy alone, temozolomide alone, or radiochemotherapy with temozolomide, with the combination given to most patients.

The time point label corresponds to: week 35, safety follow-up. Each vaccine dose was 300 ug of a 20-mer mutant IDH1 peptide in Montanide, given subcutaneously with topical imiquimod. Patients were given eight vaccinations, in weeks 1, 3, 5, 7, 11, 15, 19 and 23, which matched visits V03 through V10. Donors had newly diagnosed WHO grade 3 or 4 IDH1-mutant astrocytomas with loss of nuclear ATRX. The samples were drawn from NOA16, a multicentre, single-arm, open-label phase I trial in Germany that tested a mutant IDH1 peptide vaccine in humans for the first time. Genomic DNA for TCRB sequencing was isolated from EDTA blood with the DNeasy Blood and Tissue Kit. Findings and caveats that apply to the study as a whole: According to the authors, sample limitations meant that analyses of patient blood samples could not be reproduced. Selection of PBMC samples for TCRB deep sequencing was based on availability. Changes in the top peripheral T cell clonotypes picked up by TCRB sequencing did not appear to be linked to pseudoprogression. Immune responses induced by the vaccine were seen in 93.3% of patients across multiple MHC alleles.

On this clone itself: Its antigen has not been determined. One base away there is no much larger clone; base qualities are not given.

Library preparation employed the immunoSEQ multiplex PCR assay. Following the manufacturer's protocol, the hsTCRB Kit was used to amplify rearranged TCR beta chain sequences. TCRB libraries were sequenced on an Illumina MiSeq. As for the authors' bioinformatics: Demultiplexing, trimming and gene mapping were performed with the kit vendor's proprietary platform. Here the immuneACCESS table is served through TCRdb, limited to in-frame sequences with V and J called. Missing clones are a known gap in these copies; in checked studies unresolved V genes cover under half, and the rest lacks a known reason. V and J calls and clone size follow that table, whereas D and trimming were derived from the DNA. The sample yields about 69,000 clones; more than 75% were counted once. The ten largest clones add up to about 2% of the sample. Including cysteine and phenylalanine, the CDR3 has 17 amino acids. Only the CDR3 part of the read is kept: 51 bases, read in frame from the first base. V ends up 5 bases short and J 8 bases short, with an unmatched junction base count of 9. Based on the germline V gene, the CDR1 and CDR2 sequences are SGHVS and FNYEAQ.

This sequence was found in a man aged 30-40 years with glioma. Sequencing was performed on PBMCs, taken from a glioma patient whose treatment included an IDH1 peptide vaccine. Recombination joined TRBV7-6 with TRBJ2-1; 16 middle bases align to TRBD2. This receptor carries the CDR3 CASSLGTSGGAGHEQFF. The nucleotide sequence reads as follows: TGTGCCAGCAGCCTAGGGACTAGCGGGGGGGCCGGCCATGAGCAGTTCTTC.